This TCR beta chain was captured by sequencing in a study of shared clonotypes between healthy human individuals. Study information: Each donor contributed plates that comprised three CD4 naive, three CD4 memory, two CD8 naive and one CD8 memory.

Findings and caveats of the study: Incomplete sequencing of sorted subsets was indicated by rarefaction despite large depth.

Assay: immunoSEQ multiplex PCR; the TCRdb copy retains only in-frame clones and omits some. The sample lists some 1 million clones; about 75% were seen once. V was cut by 3 bases and J by 13 bases, with 15 bases left in between. This CDR3 has 12 amino acids. Looked up from germline, CDR1 is SNHLY and CDR2 is FYNNEI. A note on this clone: The antigen remains undetermined.

This TCR was sampled from a man aged 18 to 30 in good health. Input material: memory CD4+ T cells sorted from blood. The subset was: CD45RA-negative fraction. This chain joins TRBV2 and TRBJ2-5; D is possibly TRBD1 or TRBD2 (7 bases each). The CDR3 region is CASSDSRGGLYF. Here the CDR3 DNA reads TGTGCCAGCAGTGATAGCAGGGGGGGTTTGTACTTC.